This passage covers 32 T cell receptor beta chains from one sample sequenced in a study of CD8+CD57+ T cells in acquired aplastic anemia. Genomic DNA templated the TCR beta VDJ and CDR3 profiling. TCRdb passed the reads through MiXCR, listing each CDR3 protein once. The sample lists approximately 170,000 distinct CDR3 sequences; roughly 50% were seen once. Before being chosen for sequencing, patients had shown CD8+CD57+ cell expansion by flow cytometry. Material: sorted CD4+, CD8+, or CD8+CD57+ T cells (not recorded which) from PBMCs. The receptors stem from a human donor with aplastic anemia.

The rearrangement uses TRBV5-1 and TRBJ1-6; TRBD1 aligns across 8 bases. In germline, CDR1 is SGHRS, CDR2 YFSETQ. V trimming: 4 bases; J trimming: 7 bases; junction bases outside the gene matches: 4. The CDR3 has 14 amino acids. The CDR3 sequence: CASSVDRANSPLHF. CDR3 nucleotides: TGCGCCAGCAGCGTGGACAGGGCCAATTCACCCCTCCACTTT.

Many counts were recorded for this clonotype. V usage is TRBV7-9 and J usage is TRBJ2-3; 13 bases align to TRBD2. The length of the CDR3 is 17 residues. Germline CDR1 reads SEHNR; CDR2 reads FQNEAQ (reference sequence). With V trimmed by 5 bases and J by 3 bases, 8 bases remained unmatched. The CDR3 protein is CASSARPGLAGTDTQYF. CDR3 nucleotide sequence: TGTGCCAGCAGCGCCAGGCCGGGACTAGCGGGGACAGATACGCAGTATTTT.

The table lists this clonotype with many counts. This chain links TRBV7-2 with TRBJ2-3; D unclear. This CDR3 has 13 amino acids. V gave up 3 bases and J gave up 5 bases, with 9 bases separating them. Germline V gene data show CDR1 as SGHTA and CDR2 as FQGNSA. The CDR3 DNA reads TGTGCCAGCAGCTTGCGGAATGGAGATACGCAGTATTTT. Its translation is CASSLRNGDTQYF.

The chain has TRBV20-1 and TRBJ2-5, with 8 bases lining up with TRBD2. Germline trimming cut 3 bases from V and 5 bases from J; bases unmatched to any gene: 8. This CDR3 is 14 amino acids long. CDR1 and CDR2 (germline): DFQATT, SNEGSKA (reference sequence). The CDR3 is CSASGAGGIETQYF. In DNA, the CDR3 is TGCAGTGCTAGTGGGGCGGGAGGCATTGAGACCCAGTACTTC.

The table lists this clonotype with many counts. The chain joins TRBV20-1 to TRBJ2-7; D is perhaps TRBD1 (6 bases). CDR1 is DFQATT and CDR2 is SNEGSKA in the germline V gene (reference sequence). Trimming cost V 5 bases and J 0 bases, with 14 bases left between them. This CDR3 has 14 amino acids. CDR3 in amino acids: CSALGQGSSYEQYF. The CDR3 bases are TGCAGTGCTCTGGGGCAGGGGAGCTCCTACGAGCAGTACTTC.

This clonotype was observed many times. The chain uses TRBV14 and TRBJ2-5, with 8 nucleotides matching TRBD2. Losses at the gene ends were 4 bases for V and 5 bases for J; bases not matched to a gene: 9. Germline V gives CDR1 SGHDN, CDR2 FVKESK. CDR3 size: 15 residues. The CDR3 sequence: CASSPGTREGETQYF. In DNA, the CDR3 is TGTGCCAGCAGCCCCGGGACTAGGGAAGGGGAGACCCAGTACTTC.

This clonotype appeared many times. This chain connects TRBV9 to TRBJ1-2; D is unresolved. Germline assignment: CDR1 SGDLS and CDR2 YYNGEE. V shed 0 bases and J shed 5 bases, with 14 bases lying between them. The CDR3 is 15 amino acids. The CDR3 sequence is CASSVGSSELYGYTF. As DNA, the CDR3 is TGTGCCAGCAGCGTAGGGAGCTCAGAATTGTATGGCTACACCTTC.

The chain employs TRBV24-1 and TRBJ2-1; a possible D gene is TRBD2 (5 bases). The CDR3 loop spans 13 amino acids. V lost 2 bases and J 7 bases, leaving 8 bases between the germline ends. CDR1 and CDR2 (germline): KGHDR, SFDVKD. In DNA, the CDR3 is TGTGCCACCAGTGATTCCCGGAGGAATGAGCAGTTCTTC. It specifies CATSDSRRNEQFF.

This clonotype was recorded at least ten times. The chain couples TRBV2 to TRBJ2-2; 10 bases match TRBD1. With 6 bases clipped from V and 4 bases from J, the junction kept 2 bases outside the gene matches. CDR3 size: 14 residues. The germline gives CDR1 SNHLY, CDR2 FYNNEI. The CDR3 DNA is TGTGCCAGCAGGGACAGGGGGAGCACCGGGGAGCTGTTTTTT. This codes for CASRDRGSTGELFF.

This clonotype was observed at least ten times. The V and J genes are TRBV30 and TRBJ1-2; possible D gene TRBD1, 6 bases. The CDR3 is 11 amino acids. From germline, CDR1 is GTSNPN and CDR2 SVGIG (reference sequence). V was clipped by 5 bases and J by 8 bases, with 12 bases between them. The CDR3 loop reads CAWAEGGGYTF. CDR3 coding DNA: TGTGCCTGGGCTGAGGGGGGAGGCTACACCTTC.

This clonotype was seen once. The chain recombines TRBV7-4 with TRBJ1-1; D gene uncertain. V was shortened by 7 bases and J by 1 base, with 13 bases between the two germline ends. The CDR3 covers 14 residues. The germline gives CDR1 SGHVT, CDR2 SQSDAQ. CDR3 loop: CASNPGQPNTEAFF. DNA for the CDR3: TGTGCCAGCAATCCCGGGCAGCCGAACACTGAAGCTTTCTTT.

This clonotype was recorded many times. The gene calls are TRBV4-1 and TRBJ1-5, with TRBD1 matching 9 bases. CDR1 is MGHRA, CDR2 YSYEKL, per germline. V dropped 4 bases and J dropped 7; count of bases not matched to a gene: 5. This CDR3 is built from 14 residues. Here the CDR3 reads CASSPPDRGQPQHF. The CDR3 region has the DNA TGCGCCAGCAGCCCCCCGGACAGGGGACAGCCCCAGCATTTT.

This clonotype was counted at least ten times. The V and J genes are TRBV2 and TRBJ2-5; D perhaps matches TRBD1 (6 bases). V was clipped by 4 bases and J by 1 base, with 7 bases between them. Looked up from germline, CDR1 is SNHLY and CDR2 is FYNNEI. There are 13 residues in the CDR3. CDR3 DNA sequence: TGTGCCAGCAGTGGACAGGTCCAAGAGACCCAGTACTTC. Amino acids: CASSGQVQETQYF.

The J gene is TRBJ1-3, the V gene TRBV29-1; 8 bases map to TRBD1. Germline CDR1 SQVTM, CDR2 ANQGSEA. The CDR3 loop spans 13 amino acids. Trimming removed 4 bases from V and 3 bases from J; junction bases left unmatched: 2. The CDR3: CSVGTGSGNTIYF. CDR3 nucleotides: TGCAGCGTTGGGACAGGGAGTGGAAACACCATATATTTT.

V usage is TRBV20-1 and J usage is TRBJ2-5; TRBD2 might be the D (6 bases). From germline, CDR1 is DFQATT and CDR2 SNEGSKA (reference sequence). The V and J ends lost 5 bases and 0 bases respectively, with 10 bases between them. The CDR3 runs 13 residues. In DNA, the CDR3 is TGCAGTGCTGTCGGGGGTTACCAAGAGACCCAGTACTTC. It encodes CSAVGGYQETQYF.

A few counts support this clonotype. J is TRBJ2-4 and V is TRBV3-1, with D perhaps matching TRBD1 or TRBD2 (5 bases each). Trimming stripped 4 bases from V and 8 bases from J, with 12 bases between. Germline V gene sequence: CDR1 LGHDT, CDR2 YNNKEL (reference sequence). CDR3 length equals 13 residues. The CDR3 nucleotides are TGTGCCAGCAGCCGCCGTGGGGGTGACATTCAGTACTTC. As protein: CASSRRGGDIQYF.

This clonotype occurred many times. The chain combines TRBV5-8 with TRBJ2-3; tentative D call: TRBD2 (7 bases). The CDR3 totals 14 residues. Looked up from germline, CDR1 is SGHTS and CDR2 is YDEGEE. V was shortened by 3 bases and J by 2 bases, with 10 bases between the two germline ends. The CDR3 protein is CASSWGGATDTQYF. The CDR3 DNA is TGTGCCAGCAGCTGGGGGGGCGCCACAGATACGCAGTATTTT.

This clonotype ranks as medium-sized. CDR3 nucleotides: TGTGCCACCAGCTCATTCCGCTCAGATACGCAGTATTTT. Its protein is CATSSFRSDTQYF. V is TRBV15 and J is TRBJ2-3; D is ambiguous. Trimming pared 5 bases from V and 4 bases from J, leaving 10 bases between. From germline, CDR1 is LNHNV and CDR2 YYDKDF (reference sequence). This CDR3 region has 13 residues.

CDR3 bases: TGTGCCAGCAGTGTTGCAGATACGCAGTATTTT. Protein: CASSVADTQYF. The chain has TRBV2 and TRBJ2-3; no clear D. Germline CDR1 SNHLY, CDR2 FYNNEI. The V end was cut by 4 bases, the J end by 4 bases, with 3 bases between. The CDR3 is 11 amino acids. Based on the CDR3 plus reference TRBV2 and TRBJ2-3, the full variable domain is EPEVTQTPSHQVTQMGQEVILRCVPISNHLYFYWYRQILGQKVEFLVSFYNNEISEKSEIFDDQFSVERPDGSNFTLKIRSTKLEDSAMYFCASSVADTQYFGPGTRLTVL.

This sequence joins TRBV24-1 and TRBJ2-7, with 7 bases matching TRBD2. CDR1 and CDR2 (germline): KGHDR, SFDVKD. The length of the CDR3 is 17 residues. After removal of 6 bases from V and 0 bases from J, the junction contained 13 bases not matched to a gene. The CDR3 DNA sequence: TGTGCCACCAGTTGCTTAGAGCTAGCGGTGGTCTCCTACGAGCAGTACTTC. Its protein product is CATSCLELAVVSYEQYF.

The V call is TRBV5-1, the J call TRBJ1-4; D is possibly TRBD1 (5 bases). V lost 7 bases and J lost 6, with 10 bases in between. CDR3 length equals 12 residues. In germline, CDR1 is SGHRS, CDR2 YFSETQ. CDR3 in amino acids: CASRATDEKLFF. In DNA form, the CDR3 reads TGCGCCAGCCGCGCGACAGATGAAAAACTGTTTTTT.

This clonotype was seen at least ten times. The chain employs TRBV24-1 and TRBJ1-4, with TRBD1 as a possible D gene (5 bases). Germline CDR1 and CDR2: KGHDR and SFDVKD. This CDR3 is built from 17 residues. V gave up 4 bases and J gave up 5 bases, with 19 bases separating them. The CDR3 reads CATSEYNAGHSNEKLFF. In nucleotides, the CDR3 is TGTGCCACCAGTGAATATAACGCCGGACACTCGAATGAAAAACTGTTTTTT.

There are a few counts of this clonotype. The chain carries TRBV19 and TRBJ2-5, with 7 bases lining up with TRBD1. Unmatched junction bases numbered 4, after V lost 3 bases and J lost 0 bases. This CDR3 has 15 amino acids. Germline values: CDR1 LNHDA, CDR2 SQIVND (reference sequence). Here the CDR3 DNA reads TGTGCCAGTAGTATCGGGACAGCCTACCAAGAGACCCAGTACTTC. Amino acids: CASSIGTAYQETQYF.

The genes are TRBV3-1 and TRBJ2-3; D gene ambiguous. With 6 bases removed from V and 4 bases from J, the gap between germline ends came to 14 bases. The CDR3 is 14 residues long. CDR1 and CDR2 from the germline V gene are LGHDT and YNNKEL (reference sequence). The CDR3 DNA is TGTGCCAGCAGAGGAGCCGCCGGCTCAGATACGCAGTATTTT. As protein: CASRGAAGSDTQYF.

This clonotype was counted at least ten times. The chain combines TRBV7-2 with TRBJ2-3; the match to TRBD2 covers 7 bases. Germline CDR1 SGHTA, CDR2 FQGNSA. CDR3 length: 16 amino acids. The V and J ends lost 0 bases and 1 base, in that order; junction bases with no gene match: 4. CDR3 sequence reads: CASSLAGGPGTDTQYF. The CDR3 bases are TGTGCCAGCAGCTTAGCGGGAGGGCCGGGCACAGATACGCAGTATTTT.

This clonotype showed up many times. This rearrangement joins TRBV14 to TRBJ1-1; D call uncertain. The CDR3 sequence is 15 residues long. The V gene lost 0 bases and the J gene lost 4 bases, with 12 bases spanning the gap. Germline V gives CDR1 SGHDN, CDR2 FVKESK. The DNA of the CDR3 is TGTGCCAGCAGCCAAGAATTGTCCGGTGTCACTGAAGCTTTCTTT. Translating it yields CASSQELSGVTEAFF.

Regarding this clonotype: A single base separates this from a much larger clone, so it may be a read error. The rearrangement uses TRBV2 and TRBJ1-3; D gene uncertain. The V gene's germline CDR1 is SNHLY and CDR2 FYNNEI. The CDR3 sequence is 13 residues long. Trimming pared 7 bases from V and 4 bases from J, leaving 11 bases between. Here the CDR3 DNA reads TGTGCCAGCACCCTCCCGGAGGGAAACACCATATATTTT. This sequence encodes CASTLPEGNTIYF.

This rearrangement joins TRBV29-1 to TRBJ2-2; D unresolved. Germline V gene sequence: CDR1 SQVTM, CDR2 ANQGSEA. The ends were cut back, 2 bases at V and 4 bases at J, with 11 bases in the middle. The CDR3 contains 14 residues. CDR3 in amino acids: CSVELMARTGELFF. The CDR3 DNA sequence: TGCAGCGTTGAACTCATGGCGCGCACCGGGGAGCTGTTTTTT.

This chain connects TRBV7-3 to TRBJ2-1; D possibly corresponds to TRBD2 (5 bases). The CDR3 has 15 residues. The germline V gene has CDR1 SGHTA and CDR2 FQGTGA. Trimming stripped 1 base from V and 0 bases from J, with 7 bases between. The CDR3 nucleotides read TGTGCCAGCAGCTTAATAGGGAGCTCCTACAATGAGCAGTTCTTC. Translating it yields CASSLIGSSYNEQFF.

J is TRBJ1-2 and V is TRBV19, with TRBD1 as a possible D gene (6 bases). CDR1 is LNHDA and CDR2 is SQIVND in the germline V gene (reference sequence). The CDR3 is made up of 15 amino acids. V dropped 3 bases and J dropped 3 bases, with 14 bases sitting between them. The CDR3 loop is CASSILEQGYYGYTF. CDR3 in DNA: TGTGCCAGTAGTATTCTCGAACAGGGTTACTATGGCTACACCTTC.

The sample holds many counts of this clonotype. The rearrangement uses TRBV5-1 and TRBJ2-7; 9 bases map to TRBD1. In germline, CDR1 is SGHRS, CDR2 YFSETQ. The CDR3 runs 15 residues. V dropped 0 bases and J dropped 3; count of bases not matched to a gene: 4. The CDR3 is CASSLASDRGYEQYF. For the CDR3, the DNA is TGCGCCAGCAGCTTGGCCTCGGACAGGGGCTACGAGCAGTACTTC.

A word on this clonotype: This clone may be a read error of a much larger clone one base away. No conserved phenylalanine or tryptophan ends this CDR3, so it is likely a read error. The genes are TRBV4-3 and TRBJ1-1; 10 bases are a match to TRBD1. With 0 bases clipped from V and 4 bases from J, the junction kept 11 bases outside the gene matches. The CDR3 totals 18 residues. The germline V gene encodes CDR1 LGHNA and CDR2 YSLEER. CDR3 sequence reads: CASSQDHGDRGRGTEAFL. As DNA, the CDR3 is TGCGCCAGCAGCCAAGACCACGGGGACAGGGGACGTGGCACTGAAGCTTTCCTT.